This T cell receptor beta chain is drawn from a study of OX40 agonist ivuxolimab in advanced cancers. Generated by immunoSEQ multiplex PCR, the TCRdb table keeps only in-frame clones and is missing some. This table holds more than 80,000 clones, 75% to 95% found once. Deletions cut 3 bases from V and 7 bases from J, with 16 bases between. This CDR3 is 15 amino acids long. Germline V CDR1 and CDR2: LNHNV, YYDKDF (reference sequence). The rearrangement joins TRBV15 to TRBJ1-5; weak D call: TRBD1 (5 bases). The sequence derives from an adult with an advanced solid tumor such as melanoma, head and neck, liver or kidney cancer. Sequencing was performed on CD4+ or CD8+ T cells sorted from blood, taken in a trial of the OX40 agonist ivuxolimab. The CDR3 DNA reads TGTGCCACCAGCAGGGGGGGACGTTTAGAACAGCCCCAGCATTTT. This codes for CATSRGGRLEQPQHF.